A single sample is the source of the 2 T cell receptor beta chains below, sequenced in a study of CD8 T cells in Susac syndrome. A quantity of about 0.5 to 1 ug RNA underwent reverse transcription using random hexamers. TCRdb re-called the immunoSEQ multiplex PCR reads through MiXCR, storing one row per CDR3 protein. The sample carries approximately 160,000 distinct CDR3 sequences, under 95% recorded once. Sequencing was done on a sample of CD4+ T cells from PBMCs. These receptors all stem from a human donor in good health.

The rearrangement links TRBV4-3 to TRBJ1-6, with D hard to call. The V gene lost 1 base and the J gene lost 6 bases, with 13 bases spanning the gap. Germline loops: CDR1 LGHNA, CDR2 YSLEER. This CDR3 has 16 residues. CDR3 in amino acids: CASSQVANPSNSPLHF. DNA of the CDR3: TGCGCCAGCAGCCAAGTGGCAAACCCTTCTAATTCACCCCTCCACTTT.

The chain is built from TRBV20-1 and TRBJ2-1, with D unclear. Germline CDR1 DFQATT, CDR2 SNEGSKA (reference sequence). Between the trimmed V and J ends, which lost 6 bases and 2 bases, there was a span of 11 bases. This CDR3 comprises 13 residues. This CDR3 reads CSAYDSPYNEQFF. Here the CDR3 DNA reads TGCAGTGCGTACGACTCCCCCTACAATGAGCAGTTCTTC.